This T cell receptor (beta chain) was profiled in a study of CD8+ T cells in alopecia areata (dated by TCRdb to the late 2010s). Broadly, across the study: Treated patients were enrolled in an open-label pilot trial of oral tofacitinib at 5 to 10 mg twice daily for moderate-to-severe alopecia areata. Patients stayed on tofacitinib for 6 to 18 months and then had 6 months of follow-up off drug so that delayed response and recurrence could be assessed. For the treated patients, the SALT score, which quantifies what percentage of scalp surface area is affected, served as the measure of disease severity. To study T cell clonal expansion in alopecia areata, the researchers applied high-throughput TCRbeta sequencing to both the C3H/HeJ mouse model and human patients. Scalp tissue and sorted CD4+ and CD8+ peripheral blood T cells from patchy and totalis/universalis alopecia areata patients and from healthy controls were covered by human TCRbeta sequencing. Tofacitinib-treated patients had biopsies at baseline and at 4 and 24 weeks of treatment, with a later scalp biopsy in several patients. Scalp clonality was compared among normal scalp (n=4), patchy alopecia areata scalp (n=8), and alopecia totalis/universalis scalp (n=8). RNA was extracted with the PAXgene miRNA kit for fixed scalp, the miRNeasy kit for PBMCs, and the RNeasy kit for mouse skin. TCRbeta CDR3 regions were amplified by immunoSEQ multiplex PCR with 35 Vbeta forward and 13 Jbeta reverse primers. Beyond this particular receptor, the publication reports: Tofacitinib significantly lowered scalp clonality and the number of expanded CD8+ clones among the top 100 scalp clones. Compared with mice, TCR sequences shared between patients were less clear, possibly partly because of HLA diversity across the patient population. During tofacitinib treatment, many expanded lesional clones remained in scalp and blood, and this persistence may partly explain relapse after treatment is stopped. Compared with normal scalp, lesional scalp, particularly in alopecia totalis/universalis, had higher clonality and more expanded CD8+ clones, which suggests antigenic drive. The treated cohort was small, with a single nonresponder, so links between baseline CD8+ expansion and response need larger studies. Unlike mouse skin, which is dominated by gammadelta T cells, normal human skin has resident alphabeta T cells that are also sequenced, and this complicates analysis of the scalp TCR repertoire.

V is reduced by 6 bases and J by 12 bases, leaving a spacing of 12 bases between them. CDR1 is given as MNHEY and CDR2 as SMNVEV, both from the germline V gene (reference sequence). The CDR3 spans 11 residues, from the cysteine through the phenylalanine. Only CDR3 DNA is held: 33 bases, read in frame from base 1. The method was the immunoSEQ multiplex PCR assay. To provide template for TCR sequencing, every sample had RNA extracted and reverse transcribed into cDNA. First-strand cDNA was synthesized using SuperScript III with a 2:1 mix of oligo-dT and random hexamers. A synthetic immune receptor repertoire was used to measure amplification bias, and any remaining bias was corrected computationally. The original pipeline was this. Raw reads were preprocessed to remove errors, and CDR3 was defined according to IMGT conventions as the region from the conserved cysteine to phenylalanine. Clonality was computed as 1 minus the Shannon entropy, with the entropy normalized by log2 of the number of productive unique TCRs. Whether scalp clones were CD4 or CD8 was inferred by matching scalp TCRbeta sequences against CD4 and CD8 repertoires sorted from blood. The source is immuneACCESS, and TCRdb retained only in-frame sequences with V and J called. Part of the clones is not carried over; for the studies checked, unresolved V genes explain less than half of this, and the remainder is unexplained. V and J calls and clone size are as listed in that table; D and trimming were resolved from the DNA. The sample table records 75,000 to 100,000 clones; about 70% of these occur just once. In total, the top ten clones hold 17% of the sample.

A few counts support this clone. Its binding antigen is unknown. Qualities for individual bases were not recorded, and no much larger clone is one base off. Read against the paper, the sample's treatment or condition label means: oral pan-JAK inhibitor, 5-10 mg twice daily. Peripheral blood and lesional scalp punch biopsies were obtained from patients with alopecia areata. After PBMCs were isolated by density centrifugation and stained for CD3, CD4 and CD8, a FACSAria was used to sort CD4+ and CD8+ T cells. The V gene is TRBV27 and the J gene is TRBJ2-1; TRBD2 is possibly the D segment (7 matching bases). Sequenced here: CD8+ T cells sorted from blood, sampled around week 44, from a patient treated with tofacitinib. This TCR was recovered from a human donor with alopecia areata. Here is the DNA: TGTGCCAGCAGCAGGGGCGGGGGGCAGTTCTTC. Its amino acids are CASSRGGGQFF.